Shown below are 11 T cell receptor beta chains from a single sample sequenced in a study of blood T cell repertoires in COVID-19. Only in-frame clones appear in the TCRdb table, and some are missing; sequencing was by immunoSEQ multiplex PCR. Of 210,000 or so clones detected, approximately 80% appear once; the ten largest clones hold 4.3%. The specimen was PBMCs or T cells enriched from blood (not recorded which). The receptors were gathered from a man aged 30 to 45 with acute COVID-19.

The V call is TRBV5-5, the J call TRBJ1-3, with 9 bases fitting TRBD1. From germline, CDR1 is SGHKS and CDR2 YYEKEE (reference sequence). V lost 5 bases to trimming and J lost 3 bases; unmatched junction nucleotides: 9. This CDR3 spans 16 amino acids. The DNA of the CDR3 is TGTGCCAGCAGTACTCCGGGACAGGGATATGGAAACACCATATATTTT. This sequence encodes CASSTPGQGYGNTIYF.

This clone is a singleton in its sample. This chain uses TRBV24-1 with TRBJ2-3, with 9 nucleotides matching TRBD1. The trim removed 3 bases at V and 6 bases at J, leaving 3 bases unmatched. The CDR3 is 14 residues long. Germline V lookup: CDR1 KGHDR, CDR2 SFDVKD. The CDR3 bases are TGTGCCACCAGTGATACAGGGACAGGGGATACGCAGTATTTT. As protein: CATSDTGTGDTQYF.

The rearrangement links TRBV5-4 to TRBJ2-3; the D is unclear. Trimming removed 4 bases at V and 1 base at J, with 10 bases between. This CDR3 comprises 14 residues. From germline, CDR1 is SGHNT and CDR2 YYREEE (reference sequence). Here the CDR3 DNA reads TGTGCCAGCAGCCGGGTTGAGGGCACAGATACGCAGTATTTT. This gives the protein CASSRVEGTDTQYF.

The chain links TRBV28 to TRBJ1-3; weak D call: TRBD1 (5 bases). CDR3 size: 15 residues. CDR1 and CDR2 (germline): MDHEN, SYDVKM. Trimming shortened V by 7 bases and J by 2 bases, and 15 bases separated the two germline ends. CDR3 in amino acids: CASISRGRAGNTIYF. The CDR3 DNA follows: TGTGCCAGCATTTCTAGGGGAAGGGCTGGAAACACCATATATTTT.

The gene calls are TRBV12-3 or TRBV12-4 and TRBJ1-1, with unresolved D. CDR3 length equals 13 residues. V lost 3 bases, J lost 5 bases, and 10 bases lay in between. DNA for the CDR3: TGTGCCAGCAGTTTCAATTCAGTGACTGAAGCTTTCTTT. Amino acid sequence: CASSFNSVTEAFF.

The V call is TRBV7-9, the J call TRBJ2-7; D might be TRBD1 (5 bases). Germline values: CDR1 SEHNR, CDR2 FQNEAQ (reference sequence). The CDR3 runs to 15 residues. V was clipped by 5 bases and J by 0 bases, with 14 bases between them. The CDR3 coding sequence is TGTGCCAGCAGCCGTGACAGCCCGAGCTCCTACGAGCAGTACTTC. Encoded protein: CASSRDSPSSYEQYF.

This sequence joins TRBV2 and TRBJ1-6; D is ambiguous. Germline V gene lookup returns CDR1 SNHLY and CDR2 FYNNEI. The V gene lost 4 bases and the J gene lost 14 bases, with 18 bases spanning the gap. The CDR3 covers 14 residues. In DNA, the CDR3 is TGTGCCAGCAGTGTGTGGACTTCCTTTTCGGCCCTCCACTTT. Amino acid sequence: CASSVWTSFSALHF.

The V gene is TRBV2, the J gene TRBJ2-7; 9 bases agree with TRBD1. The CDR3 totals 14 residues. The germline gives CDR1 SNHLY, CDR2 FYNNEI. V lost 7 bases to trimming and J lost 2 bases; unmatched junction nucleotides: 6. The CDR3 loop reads CASKDRTGAYEQYF. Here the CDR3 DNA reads TGTGCCAGCAAAGACCGGACAGGGGCCTACGAGCAGTACTTC.

This CDR3 reads CASSLAVQLQETQYF. The CDR3 DNA sequence: TGTGCCAGCAGCTTGGCCGTACAGCTTCAAGAGACCCAGTACTTC. The gene calls are TRBV5-4 and TRBJ2-5; D remains ambiguous. Trimming pared 0 bases from V and 2 bases from J, leaving 11 bases between. Germline V CDR1 and CDR2: SGHNT, YYREEE (reference sequence). This CDR3 comprises 15 residues. Full variable domain (outside the CDR3, taken from reference TRBV5-4 and TRBJ2-5): ETGVTQSPTHLIKTRGQQVTLRCSSQSGHNTVSWYQQALGQGPQFIFQYYREEENGRGNFPPRFSGLQFPNYSSELNVNALELDDSALYLCASSLAVQLQETQYFGPGTRLLVL.

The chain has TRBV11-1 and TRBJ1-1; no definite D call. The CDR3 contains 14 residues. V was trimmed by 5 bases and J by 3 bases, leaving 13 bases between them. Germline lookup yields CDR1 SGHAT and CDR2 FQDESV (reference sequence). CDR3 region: CASSTGFEYTEAFF. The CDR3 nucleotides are TGTGCCAGCAGCACCGGGTTTGAGTACACTGAAGCTTTCTTT.

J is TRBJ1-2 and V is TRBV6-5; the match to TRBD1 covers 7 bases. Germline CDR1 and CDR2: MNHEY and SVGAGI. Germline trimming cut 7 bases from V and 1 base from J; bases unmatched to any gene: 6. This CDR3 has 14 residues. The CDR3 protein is CASIRQGYNYGYTF. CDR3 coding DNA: TGTGCCAGCATTCGACAGGGCTATAACTATGGCTACACCTTC.